This TCR beta chain was found in a study of T cells in Graves' hyperthyroidism and ophthalmopathy (dated by TCRdb to about 2019). With respect to the entire study: Peripheral blood samples were taken at initial diagnosis, before any treatment was given. In addition, the study compared T-cell repertoires in thyroid tissue and in blood from a handful of Graves' hyperthyroidism patients. According to the paper, TCR Vbeta CDR3 sequencing was carried out on some 130 peripheral blood samples, which came from some 41 ophthalmopathy, fewer than 80 hyperthyroidism and approximately 17 progressor patients. An independent validation cohort of under 20 hyperthyroidism patients and more than 15 patients who later progressed to ophthalmopathy tested prospective prediction of ophthalmopathy. The 90 to 100 discovery patients were randomly divided into training and test sets at a 7:3 ratio. To identify distinguishing TCR V-J signatures, a discovery cohort of 90 to 100 patients was used, comprising some 45 with Graves' ophthalmopathy and 57 with stable Graves' hyperthyroidism. After sampling, hyperthyroidism patients received methimazole starting at 30 mg daily, and ophthalmopathy patients received high-dose intravenous methylprednisolone. The full study reports these points: During validation, the model predicted progression to ophthalmopathy a median of roughly 7.1 months ahead of onset, with around 70% sensitivity and 72.22% specificity. A 13 V-J signature model separated ophthalmopathy from stable hyperthyroidism, with approximately 87% sensitivity and roughly 81% specificity in cross-validation and 80%/75% in testing. Most expanded thyroid clonotypes (frequency above 0.001) were also detected in blood, suggesting blood repertoires may reflect thyroid immune responses. No statistical method was used to fix the sample size in advance, and group allocation was not hidden from the investigators.

This clonotype appeared a few times. Its antigen is not yet known. No clone much larger than this one lies a single base away; base qualities are absent. The TCR beta CDR3 regions were amplified from RNA transcripts. A first-round RT-PCR of the TCR CDR3 used the HTBI primer set with the Qiagen OneStep RT-PCR kit. A second multiplex PCR round built the libraries, followed by size selection and purification. Libraries were sequenced paired-end with 100 bp reads on an Illumina HiSeq2000. In the source study's methods: SOAPnuke was used to process the raw data, with reads discarded if the reads contained adapters or uncalled bases, had a mean Phred below 15, or lacked an exact constant-primer or identifier match. COPE v1.2.5 was used to merge the high-quality paired reads, and each unique nucleotide sequence was defined as a clonotype. MiTCR v1.1 was used to align clonotypes to the IMGT TRBV, TRBD and TRBJ reference segments. Only V-J combinations with frequency above 0.0001, covering about 99% of repertoires, were analysed. The TCS score was defined as the ratio of F50 (clonal expansion) to E x V (chaos), calculated using BLOSUM62-based TCRdist between CDR3 peptides within each V-J. Welch's t-statistics and random forest reduced roughly 530 V-J features to 13, which were used in a naive Bayes classifier (R e1071). TCRdb passed the public sequencing reads through fastp at Q25 and MiXCR, retaining productive beta sequences. Each entry is one CDR3 protein sequence, shown with its most common DNA and genes. The V and J calls, along with clone size, are taken from TCRdb and not from the paper's own processing. The sample profile shows under 550,000 distinct CDR3 sequences; approximately 15% of them were found once. More than 4.5% of the sample is held by the ten biggest clonotypes.

Graves' hyperthyroidism was defined as stable when no progression to ophthalmopathy occurred over 18 months of follow-up. Hyperthyroidism patients were newly diagnosed, had a disease duration of under 2 months, and were aged 18 to 65 years. The study excluded patients with uncontrolled infections, other autoimmune diseases, pregnancy or lactation. Diagnoses were established on the basis of clinical symptoms, serum thyroxine and TRAb, thyroid ultrasound, and orbital computed tomography. PBMCs were isolated from about 10 ml of fresh peripheral blood by Ficoll-Paque density gradient centrifugation. Total RNA was extracted using Trizol reagent, and RNA quality was assessed on an Agilent 2100 Bioanalyzer. Trimming takes 2 bases from V and 0 bases from J, and the germline ends sit 9 bases apart. The CDR3 holds 14 amino acids from the cysteine to the phenylalanine. The read is trimmed to its CDR3 DNA, 42 bases read in frame from base 1. The germline V gene encodes CDR1 GTSNPN and CDR2 SVGIG (reference sequence).

Here the chain combines TRBV30 and TRBJ2-3; no confident D gene assignment can be made. Sequenced: blood. The clonotype was recovered from a woman between 18 and 29 years old with Graves' hyperthyroidism. The CDR3 protein is CAWSIRRSTDTQYF. The nucleotides are TGTGCCTGGAGTATAAGGAGAAGCACAGATACGCAGTATTTT. Joined to the reference TRBV30 and TRBJ2-3 proteins, this CDR3 gives the full variable domain: SQTIHQWPATLVQPVGSPLSLECTVEGTSNPNLYWYRQAAGRGLQLLFYSVGIGQISSEVPQNLSASRPQDRQFILSSKKLLLSDSGFYLCAWSIRRSTDTQYFGPGTRLTVL.